Shown below are 27 T cell receptor beta chains from a single sample sequenced in a study of cytomegalovirus exposure and HLA in healthy donors. PCR primers comprised 60 Vbeta and 13 Jbeta primers. Assay: immunoSEQ multiplex PCR; the TCRdb copy retains only in-frame clones and omits some. The repertoire holds 130,000 to 150,000 clones, with 80% to 85% as singletons. The sequenced sample consisted of PBMCs. Receptors were obtained from a woman in her 30s in good health and CMV-seronegative.

This chain uses TRBV15 with TRBJ1-4; 7 bases match TRBD1. The CDR3 spans 14 residues. Germline values: CDR1 LNHNV, CDR2 YYDKDF (reference sequence). J was trimmed by 13 bases and V by 3 bases; bases with no gene match: 11. The DNA for the CDR3 is TGTGCCACCAGCAGGGGGGGACAGTCCGAAGTACTGTTTTTT. Its translation is CATSRGGQSEVLFF.

J is TRBJ2-7 and V is TRBV5-1, with a possible D match to TRBD2 (5 bases). This CDR3 is built from 14 residues. The V end was cut by 0 bases, the J end by 3 bases, with 10 bases between. CDR1 is SGHRS and CDR2 is YFSETQ in the germline V gene. Here the CDR3 reads CASSLVRASYEQYF. The CDR3 DNA follows: TGCGCCAGCAGCTTGGTGAGGGCCAGCTACGAGCAGTACTTC.

This clone showed up just a few times. The chain couples TRBV6-6 to TRBJ2-5, with a weak D call TRBD2 (5 bases). Per the germline V gene, CDR1 is MNHNY and CDR2 is SVGAGI (reference sequence). This CDR3 is built from 15 residues. V lost 2 bases and J 4 bases, leaving 14 bases between the germline ends. Here the CDR3 reads CASSYVSGLGETQYF. The CDR3 DNA follows: TGTGCCAGCAGTTACGTATCGGGATTGGGAGAGACCCAGTACTTC.

The rearrangement links TRBV30 to TRBJ1-2, with no clear D. Germline V gene lookup returns CDR1 GTSNPN and CDR2 SVGIG (reference sequence). Trimming took 2 bases from V and 0 from J, leaving 13 bases between them. The CDR3 contains 15 residues. CDR3 loop: CAWSTRIAANYGYTF. In nucleotides, the CDR3 is TGTGCCTGGAGTACACGGATAGCAGCTAACTATGGCTACACCTTC.

This sequence joins TRBV27 and TRBJ1-1; D is perhaps TRBD1 (6 bases). Trimming left V 5 bases short and J 0 bases short, with 13 bases between. The CDR3 is 15 amino acids. Germline CDR1 reads MNHEY; CDR2 reads SMNVEV (reference sequence). The DNA of the CDR3 is TGTGCCAGCAGTCCACTACAGGGCATGAACACTGAAGCTTTCTTT. It translates to CASSPLQGMNTEAFF.

The chain combines TRBV30 with TRBJ2-5; TRBD1 agrees at 9 bases. This CDR3 is 14 amino acids long. The J segment lost 5 bases and the V segment lost 1 base, leaving 5 bases of the junction unmatched. Germline V gives CDR1 GTSNPN, CDR2 SVGIG (reference sequence). The CDR3 region is CAWSDRGRGETQYF. DNA of the CDR3: TGTGCCTGGAGTGACAGGGGGCGAGGGGAGACCCAGTACTTC.

The rearrangement links TRBV2 to TRBJ2-3; D gene uncertain. Trimming shortened V by 2 bases and J by 6 bases, and 3 bases separated the two germline ends. The germline gives CDR1 SNHLY, CDR2 FYNNEI. The CDR3 runs to 11 residues. This CDR3 reads CASSERDTQYF. CDR3 nucleotides: TGTGCCAGCAGTGAACGGGATACGCAGTATTTT.

V and J are TRBV4-3 and TRBJ1-2; 7 bases fit TRBD1. With 2 bases clipped from V and 4 bases from J, the junction kept 7 bases outside the gene matches. The CDR3 is 15 amino acids. CDR1 LGHNA and CDR2 YSLEER come from the germline V gene. The CDR3 sequence is CASSQYRDSAYGYTF. CDR3 sequence (DNA): TGCGCCAGCAGCCAATACCGGGACAGTGCCTATGGCTACACCTTC.

V is TRBV9 and J is TRBJ2-7; 8 bases are shared with TRBD2. Looked up from germline, CDR1 is SGDLS and CDR2 is YYNGEE. The CDR3 runs to 15 residues. Germline trimming cut 3 bases from V and 2 bases from J; bases unmatched to any gene: 7. The CDR3 protein is CASSATSGSAYEQYF. As DNA, the CDR3 is TGTGCCAGCAGCGCCACTAGCGGTTCAGCCTACGAGCAGTACTTC.

DNA of the CDR3: TGTGCCAGCAGCCTTAACATAATCGGGACAGACCTTTATAGCAATCAGCCCCAGCATTTT. Translation gives CASSLNIIGTDLYSNQPQHF. The chain has TRBV11-3 and TRBJ1-5; 7 nucleotides line up with TRBD1. There are 20 residues in the CDR3. V trimming: 5 bases; J trimming: 0 bases; junction bases outside the gene matches: 19. Germline loops: CDR1 SGHNT, CDR2 YENEEA.

The chain recombines TRBV7-2 with TRBJ1-6, with a weak D call TRBD1 (5 bases). CDR1 and CDR2 (germline): SGHTA, FQGNSA. This CDR3 spans 14 amino acids. V lost 3 bases and J 8 bases, leaving 11 bases between the germline ends. The CDR3 is CASSFQGRDSPLHF. The DNA of the CDR3 is TGTGCCAGCAGCTTCCAGGGTCGTGATTCACCCCTCCACTTT. The variable domain in full, with the rest retrieved from reference TRBV7-2 and TRBJ1-6, is GAGVSQSPSNKVTEKGKDVELRCDPISGHTALYWYRQSLGQGLEFLIYFQGNSAPDKSGLPSDRFSAERTGGSVSTLTIQRTQQEDSAVYLCASSFQGRDSPLHFGNGTRLTVT.

The V and J genes are TRBV27 and TRBJ2-2; TRBD2 agrees at 8 bases. The CDR3 runs 18 residues. V gave up 1 base and J gave up 1 base; unmatched junction bases: 8. From germline, CDR1 is MNHEY and CDR2 SMNVEV (reference sequence). The CDR3 loop is CASSLLRLAGLNTGELFF. CDR3 bases: TGTGCCAGCAGTTTATTGCGGCTAGCGGGCCTGAACACCGGGGAGCTGTTTTTT.

This clone was seen once. This rearrangement joins TRBV15 to TRBJ1-4; 9 bases line up with TRBD1. V gave up 4 bases and J gave up 7 bases; unmatched junction bases: 4. Germline V gene data show CDR1 as LNHNV and CDR2 as YYDKDF (reference sequence). This CDR3 is 14 amino acids long. CDR3: CATSTGTGPEKLFF. CDR3 nucleotides: TGTGCCACCAGCACAGGGACAGGGCCTGAAAAACTGTTTTTT.

V gene TRBV4-1 combines with J gene TRBJ2-5, with TRBD2 matching 13 bases. Germline CDR1 reads MGHRA; CDR2 reads YSYEKL. V trimming: 0 bases; J trimming: 6 bases; junction bases outside the gene matches: 16. This CDR3 region has 20 residues. The CDR3 sequence: CASSQDQGLAGMPELKTQYF. The CDR3 DNA reads as TGCGCCAGCAGCCAAGATCAGGGACTAGCGGGGATGCCCGAGTTGAAGACCCAGTACTTC.

This clone was seen a single time. V is TRBV10-1 and J is TRBJ1-5, with 7 bases aligning to TRBD1. Germline V gene lookup returns CDR1 WNHNN and CDR2 SYGVQD (reference sequence). J lost 5 bases, V lost 9 bases, and 7 bases had no gene match. This CDR3 has 13 residues. In nucleotides, the CDR3 is TGCGCCAGGAGGGGGCTAGGGGATCAGCCCCAGCATTTT. This gives the protein CARRGLGDQPQHF.

J is TRBJ1-5 and V is TRBV6-4; TRBD1 might be the D (5 bases). With 7 bases removed from V and 0 bases from J, the gap between germline ends came to 13 bases. Per germline, CDR1 MRHNA and CDR2 SNTAGT. This CDR3 is built from 15 residues. CDR3 DNA: TGTGCCAGCAACACAGGTCTGCGTAGCAATCAGCCCCAGCATTTT. It is translated as CASNTGLRSNQPQHF.

To note about this clone: One junction end disagrees with the germline gene, perhaps due to a read error. The rearrangement uses TRBV10-3 and TRBJ2-7, with 11 nucleotides matching TRBD2. Germline loops: CDR1 ENHRY, CDR2 SYGVKD. The CDR3 sequence is 17 residues long. This CDR3 is CAISELAGGLGSYEQYF. CDR3 coding DNA: TGTGCCATAAGTGAGCTAGCGGGAGGCCTCGGCTCCTACGAGCAGTACTTC.

This chain links TRBV27 with TRBJ2-1; TRBD2 might be the D (5 bases). Trimming pared 5 bases from V and 0 bases from J, leaving 8 bases between. Looked up from germline, CDR1 is MNHEY and CDR2 is SMNVEV (reference sequence). CDR3 length equals 14 residues. The CDR3 coding sequence is TGTGCCAGCAGTCTGAGGGCCTCCTACAATGAGCAGTTCTTC. Translation: CASSLRASYNEQFF.

The chain joins TRBV5-4 to TRBJ1-2; D possibly corresponds to TRBD1 (6 bases). CDR1 and CDR2 from the germline V gene are SGHNT and YYREEE (reference sequence). Trimming left V 4 bases short and J 6 bases short, with 22 bases between. This CDR3 region has 16 residues. For the CDR3, the DNA is TGTGCCAGCAGCCCGCCGGGCGGGGGCGAGAGGAATGGCTACACCTTC. Translation: CASSPPGGGERNGYTF.

V gene TRBV7-8 combines with J gene TRBJ2-7; 10 positions match TRBD1. The V and J ends lost 6 bases and 6 bases, in that order; junction bases with no gene match: 5. This CDR3 spans 13 amino acids. Germline CDR1 is SGHVS and CDR2 is FQNEAQ. In DNA, the CDR3 is TGTGCCAGCAGGAGGACAGGGGGATCCGAGCAGTACTTC. Amino acid sequence: CASRRTGGSEQYF.

CDR3 in DNA: TGTGCCAGCAGCTCTCGGGGGAGGCAGATCTTCTCCTACGAGCAGTACTTC. Residues: CASSSRGRQIFSYEQYF. The chain joins TRBV7-8 to TRBJ2-7; D perhaps matches TRBD2 (6 bases). Germline values: CDR1 SGHVS, CDR2 FQNEAQ. V was cut by 4 bases and J by 0 bases, with 19 bases left in between. The CDR3 sequence is 17 residues long.

This chain joins TRBV7-2 and TRBJ2-3, with TRBD2 matching over 11 bases. V gave up 4 bases and J gave up 10 bases; unmatched junction bases: 10. This CDR3 region has 15 residues. Germline loops: CDR1 SGHTA, CDR2 FQGNSA. Here the CDR3 DNA reads TGTGCCAGCAGCTCTAGCGGGGGGCCCCCGGCGGCGCAGTATTTT. Encoded protein: CASSSSGGPPAAQYF.

The genes are TRBV10-1 and TRBJ2-3; 7 bases map to TRBD2. Germline V gene data show CDR1 as WNHNN and CDR2 as SYGVQD (reference sequence). CDR3 size: 13 residues. After removal of 9 bases from V and 4 bases from J, the junction contained 7 bases not matched to a gene. For the CDR3, the DNA is TGCGCCAGTCTATCCCGGGGGGCAGATACGCAGTATTTT. Its protein is CASLSRGADTQYF.

The chain uses TRBV19 and TRBJ2-7, with a possible D match to TRBD1 (6 bases). This CDR3 region has 13 residues. The V end lost 4 bases, the J end lost 2 bases, and 9 bases lay between the germline ends. The germline V gene has CDR1 LNHDA and CDR2 SQIVND (reference sequence). The CDR3 loop is CASSTRDTYEQYF. CDR3 sequence (DNA): TGTGCCAGTAGTACCCGGGACACCTACGAGCAGTACTTC.

This clone was counted once. This chain links TRBV30 with TRBJ1-5; tentative D call: TRBD1 (5 bases). The germline V gene encodes CDR1 GTSNPN and CDR2 SVGIG (reference sequence). V was trimmed by 4 bases and J by 5 bases, leaving 15 bases between them. CDR3 length: 14 amino acids. CDR3 DNA: TGTGCCTGGACTCTGGGCCAGGGCTATCAGCCCCAGCATTTT. Protein: CAWTLGQGYQPQHF.

The J gene is TRBJ2-1, the V gene TRBV4-3; perhaps TRBD2 as D (6 bases). The CDR3 is 17 residues long. Germline V gene data show CDR1 as LGHNA and CDR2 as YSLEER. V was cut by 4 bases and J by 3 bases, with 19 bases left in between. The CDR3 nucleotides read TGCGCCAGCAGCCCTTCTTCCTATGCGGACTACTACAATGAGCAGTTCTTC. Translating it yields CASSPSSYADYYNEQFF.

V and J are TRBV18 and TRBJ2-3; 7 bases map to TRBD1. The germline CDR1 and CDR2 sequences are KGHSH and LQKENI. Unmatched junction bases numbered 7, after V lost 3 bases and J lost 1 base. CDR3 length: 16 residues. For the CDR3, the DNA is TGTGCCAGCTCACCCAACAGGGGTATCCGCACAGATACGCAGTATTTT. Its protein product is CASSPNRGIRTDTQYF.